This T cell receptor beta chain is drawn from a study of tumor and adjacent non-tumor tissue in lung cancer (dated by TCRdb to the late 2010s). Regarding the study in general: The cohort included some 11 adenocarcinoma, a couple of squamous cell carcinoma and 1 small cell lung cancer patients. Ages among the approximately 15 patients ranged from roughly 30 to 85 years, there were approximately 10 men and 5 women, and disease was at TNM stage I to III. Using bulk TCRbeta repertoires from 15 lung cancer patients, the study set lung tumor tissue side by side with matched distant non-tumor lung tissue. For each patient, one tumor sample and one normal lung sample were taken, giving around 30 paired specimens that underwent TCRbeta CDR3 sequencing. A total of 95 million to 150 million productive TCRbeta reads were generated by sequencing, corresponding to an average of about 4 million reads per sample. Overall study results and their limits: Peripheral blood was not sequenced, so blood TCRbeta repertoires in these lung cancer patients were not examined. Neither the sequencing platform nor unique molecular identifiers are mentioned in the methods. With only approximately 16 patients in the cohort, the authors noted that larger samples and more detailed clinical data are needed. The top 100 clones accounted for a significantly larger cumulative portion of the repertoire in normal lung than in tumor tissue. TCR diversity was significantly higher in younger patients, and higher tumor TCR diversity was associated with shorter overall and disease-free survival. TCR diversity (inverse Simpson) was significantly higher in tumor than in normal lung tissue (approximately 400 vs 170, P = 0.0075, Mann-Whitney U test).

Taken from the germline V gene (reference sequence), the CDR1 and CDR2 loops are SGHKS and YYEKEE. Including the terminal cysteine and phenylalanine, the CDR3 comprises 11 residues. Only the CDR3 region is kept as DNA, spanning 33 bases read in frame from base 1. RNA was isolated from bulk unsorted tissue, and RNA quality was assessed with a NanoDrop ND-1000 and an Agilent 2100. Donors were newly diagnosed lung cancer patients admitted for thoracic surgery in China between August and November 2014, without prior chemotherapy. Patients with previous radiotherapy or chemotherapy, or with another concurrent cancer, were excluded from the study. Surgical tissue pieces of about 1-2.2 cm3 were preserved in RNAlater solution and stored at -80 °C until use. Library preparation used multiplex PCR. This sample was sequenced with an Illumina HiSeq 2500. TCRbeta libraries were constructed through three rounds of nested PCR with primers (Table S4) according to protocols adapted from ARM-PCR. Before sequencing, PCR products of 200-500 bp were cut from the gel and purified using the QIAquick gel extraction kit. In the original analysis: Trimmomatic was used to clean the reads, FLASH was used to merge the reads into complete CDR3 sequences, and MiTCR was used to assign the reads to V(D)J germline segments. Clonal diversity was calculated as the inverse Simpson's index using VDJtools. In-frame sequences without a premature stop codon were defined as productive reads. TCRdb handled the public reads itself, with Q25 trimming in fastp and clone calling in MiXCR, and kept productive beta chains. Entries that share a CDR3 protein sequence are merged under the most common genes and DNA. The V and J calls here are based on TCRdb, not the publication. The sample has over 60,000 distinct CDR3 sequences on record, roughly 80% of them singletons. Roughly 13% of the sample goes to the ten largest clones.

Comments on this clonotype: Its antigen is unknown. A junction boundary mismatches the germline segment, possibly from a read error.

The chain employs TRBV5-5 and TRBJ2-5; a tentative D match to TRBD2 spans 5 bases. The sample consisted of lung tumor tissue. The clonotype originates from a woman between 45 and 65 years old with non-small cell lung cancer. The nucleotides are TGTACCAGCAACTCTGCGGGGACCCAGTACTTC. Protein translation: CTSNSAGTQYF.